This is a list of T cell receptor beta chains from one sample in a study of naive and memory T cell subsets. TCRdb used MiXCR to reprocess the 5' RACE reads, holding one entry per CDR3 protein. The sample includes 55,000 to 65,000 distinct CDR3 sequences, 6% to 8.5% of them seen just once. These receptor sequences come from a female donor in good health. Each CDR3 is given with its conserved first and last residue.

TRBJ1-4,TRBV7-9,CASSLEAGMNEKLFF
TRBJ2-1,TRBV6-1,CASSERFAGGYNEQFF
TRBJ2-4,TRBV14,CASSQVVGRKDSHILLAKNIQYF
TRBJ2-3,TRBV29-1,CSVNIAGGAASTDTQYF
TRBJ1-4,TRBV28,CASNDRETANEKLFF
TRBJ2-5,TRBV11-3,CASSPFRDREQETQYF
TRBJ2-1,TRBV29-1,CSVLGQGVSYNEQFF
TRBJ2-2,TRBV7-9,CASSLQTDNTGELFF
TRBJ2-7,TRBV6-5,CASSYGGTGGSYEQYF
TRBJ2-1,TRBV5-1,CASSLQGYNEQFF
TRBJ2-1,TRBV30,CAWGTRGNEQFF
TRBJ2-6,TRBV2,CASVRQGQSGANVLTF
TRBJ1-2,TRBV6-1,CASAFLGDSNYGYTF
TRBJ1-1,TRBV12-3/TRBV12-4,CASSLMGAGRQAFF
TRBJ2-1,TRBV29-1,CSVDRVQNEQFF
TRBJ1-2,TRBV20-1,CSASSNYGYTF
TRBJ2-4,TRBV18,CASSLGLEAKNIQYF
TRBJ2-3,TRBV7-2,CASSLVEGAQDTQYF
TRBJ2-7,TRBV28,CASSLISLDRTYEQYF
TRBJ2-1,TRBV11-2,CASSVRVSYNEQFF
TRBJ1-2,TRBV6-1,CASTREGGLYGYTF
TRBJ2-2,TRBV28,CASSLGPNRGKNTGELFF
TRBJ2-3,TRBV6-5,CASRLSGLSTDTQYF
TRBJ1-1,TRBV9,CASSVGGRTEAFF
TRBJ2-5,TRBV30,CASGTTSQYF
TRBJ2-7,TRBV5-1,CASSADRGGQYF
TRBJ2-4,TRBV30,CAWSAPGEAKNIQYF
TRBJ1-3,TRBV5-1,CASSLVLGGNTIYF
TRBJ2-5,TRBV12-3/TRBV12-4,CASSLHPDSGETQYF
TRBJ2-1,TRBV6-1,CASSGRANSYNEQFF
TRBJ2-3,TRBV9,CASSVAGEWDTQYF
TRBJ2-1,TRBV11-3,CASSLTSGGGYNEQFF
TRBJ1-1,TRBV5-1,CASSLLVGGDTEAFF
TRBJ2-1,TRBV29-1,CSVEWNEIGGEQFF
TRBJ1-1,TRBV27,CASSFFRGAPEAFF
TRBJ2-3,TRBV9,CASSLKKREATDTQYF
TRBJ1-4,TRBV7-6,CASSLGQGEKLFF
TRBJ2-7,TRBV20-1,CSAIGQADRVGEQYF
TRBJ1-5,TRBV3-1,CASSQGGTMAPNQPQHF
TRBJ2-1,TRBV28,CASGLEAYNEQFF
TRBJ2-3,TRBV24-1,CATSDSASGGATDTQYF
TRBJ1-1,TRBV7-3,CASSASQGATEAFF
TRBJ1-5,TRBV4-1,CASSQATSNQPQNF
TRBJ1-3,TRBV21-1,CASSKATGVTSGNTIYF